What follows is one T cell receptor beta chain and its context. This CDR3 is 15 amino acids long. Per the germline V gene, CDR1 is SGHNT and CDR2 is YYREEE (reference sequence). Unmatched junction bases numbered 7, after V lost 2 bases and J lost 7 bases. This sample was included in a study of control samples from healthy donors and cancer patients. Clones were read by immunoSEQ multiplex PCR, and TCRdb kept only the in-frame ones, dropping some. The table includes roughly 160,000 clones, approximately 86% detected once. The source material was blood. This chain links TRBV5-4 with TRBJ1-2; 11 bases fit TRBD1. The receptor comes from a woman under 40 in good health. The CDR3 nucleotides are TGTGCCAGCAGCTTCACTCAGGGACAGGGGGGTGGCTACACCTTC. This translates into CASSFTQGQGGGYTF.